Each of the 3 T cell receptor beta chains below was sequenced from the same sample in a study of T cell responses to AZD1222 COVID-19 vaccine (dated by TCRdb to about 2021). The library was obtained by the immunoSEQ multiplex PCR assay. As stored in TCRdb, this immuneACCESS dataset retains in-frame rearrangements with V and J assigned. A fraction of the clones does not appear; measured against another copy, unresolved V genes explain less than half of the discrepancy, and the remainder lacks a known reason. This sample has some 140,000 clones in its table, and approximately 90% of those were observed once. 1.9% of the sample comes from the top ten. Taken with the paper, the label for time point translates to: baseline before first vaccination. Sequencing used peripheral blood, obtained on day 0 of AZD1222 vaccination. Receptors originate from an adult in good health.

The genes are TRBV7-2 and TRBJ2-1, with D unresolved. Trimming left V 3 bases short and J 6 bases short, with 9 bases between. Germline values: CDR1 SGHTA, CDR2 FQGNSA. The CDR3 covers 13 residues. In DNA, the CDR3 is TGTGCCAGCAGCTTCGCGATGGGCAATGAGCAGTTCTTC. It yields the protein CASSFAMGNEQFF. Drawing the rest from reference TRBV7-2 and TRBJ2-1, the complete variable domain is GAGVSQSPSNKVTEKGKDVELRCDPISGHTALYWYRQSLGQGLEFLIYFQGNSAPDKSGLPSDRFSAERTGGSVSTLTIQRTQQEDSAVYLCASSFAMGNEQFFGPGTRLTVL.

The gene calls are TRBV4-1 and TRBJ2-3; possibly TRBD2 for D (6 bases). The CDR3 has 16 amino acids. Per germline, CDR1 MGHRA and CDR2 YSYEKL. V was pared by 0 bases and J by 2 bases, with 12 bases between. CDR3 nucleotides: TGCGCCAGCAGCCAAGATTCGCGGGAATCCACAGATACGCAGTATTTT. It is translated as CASSQDSRESTDTQYF.

The chain uses TRBV27 and TRBJ1-5, with a weak D call TRBD1 (6 bases). Per the germline V gene, CDR1 is MNHEY and CDR2 is SMNVEV (reference sequence). Trimming took off 5 bases at V and 3 bases at J, with 11 bases between the two ends. CDR3 length: 14 residues. CDR3 coding DNA: TGTGCCAGCAGTCAACAGGGTAACAATCAGCCCCAGCATTTT. It specifies CASSQQGNNQPQHF.